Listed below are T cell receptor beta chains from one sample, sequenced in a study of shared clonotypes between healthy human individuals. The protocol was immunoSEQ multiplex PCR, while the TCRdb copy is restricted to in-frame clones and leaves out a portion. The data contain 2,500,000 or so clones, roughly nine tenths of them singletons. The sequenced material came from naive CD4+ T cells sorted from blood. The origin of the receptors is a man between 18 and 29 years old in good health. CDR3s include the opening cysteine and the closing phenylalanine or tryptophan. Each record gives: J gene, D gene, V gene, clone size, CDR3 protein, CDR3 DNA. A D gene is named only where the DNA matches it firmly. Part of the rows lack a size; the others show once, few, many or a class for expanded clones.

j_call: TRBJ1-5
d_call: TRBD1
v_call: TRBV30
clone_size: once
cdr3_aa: CAWSATGKGYQPQHF
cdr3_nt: TGTGCCTGGAGTGCGACAGGGAAGGGGTATCAGCCCCAGCATTTT

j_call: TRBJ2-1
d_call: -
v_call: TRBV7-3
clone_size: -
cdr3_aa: CASSLNGAYNEQFF
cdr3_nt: TGTGCCAGCAGCTTAAACGGGGCATACAATGAGCAGTTCTTC

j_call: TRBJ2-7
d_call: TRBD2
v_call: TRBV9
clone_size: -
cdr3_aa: CASSATSGSSYEQYF
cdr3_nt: TGTGCCAGCAGCGCTACTAGCGGGAGTAGTTACGAGCAGTACTTC

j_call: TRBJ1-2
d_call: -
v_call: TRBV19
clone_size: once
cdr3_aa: CASRDLGDRSLNYGYTF
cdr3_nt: TGTGCCAGTAGGGATCTCGGCGACAGGTCACTAAACTATGGCTACACCTTC

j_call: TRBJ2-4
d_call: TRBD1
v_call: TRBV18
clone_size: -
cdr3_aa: CASSPPGQGTKNIQYF
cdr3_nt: TGTGCCAGCTCACCACCCGGACAGGGTACCAAAAACATTCAGTACTTC

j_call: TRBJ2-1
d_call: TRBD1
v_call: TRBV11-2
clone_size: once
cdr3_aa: CASSLALWTGAYNEQFF
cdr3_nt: TGTGCCAGCAGCTTAGCTTTATGGACAGGGGCGTACAATGAGCAGTTCTTC

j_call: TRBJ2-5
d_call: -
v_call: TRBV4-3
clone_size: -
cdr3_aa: CASSPSASGGGETQYF
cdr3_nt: TGCGCCAGCAGCCCCTCGGCGTCAGGGGGAGGGGAGACCCAGTACTTC

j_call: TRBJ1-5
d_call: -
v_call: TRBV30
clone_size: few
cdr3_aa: CAWSVQGGNQPQHF
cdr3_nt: TGTGCCTGGAGTGTACAGGGCGGCAATCAGCCCCAGCATTTT

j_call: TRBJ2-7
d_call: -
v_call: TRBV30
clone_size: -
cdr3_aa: CAWSPGAAGEQYF
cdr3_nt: TGTGCCTGGAGTCCAGGGGCAGCAGGAGAGCAGTACTTC

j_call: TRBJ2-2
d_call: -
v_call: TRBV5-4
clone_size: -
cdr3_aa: CASSARAGELFF
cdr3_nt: TGTGCCAGCAGCGCTAGGGCCGGGGAGCTGTTTTTT

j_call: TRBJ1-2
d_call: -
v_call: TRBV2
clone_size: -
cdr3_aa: CASRGDKTTGYTF
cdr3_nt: TGTGCCAGCCGTGGGGACAAAACCACTGGCTACACCTTC

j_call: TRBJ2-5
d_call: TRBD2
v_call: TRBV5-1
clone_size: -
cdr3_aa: CASSEGRTSGGLGETQYF
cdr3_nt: TGCGCCAGCAGCGAGGGCAGGACTAGCGGGGGGCTGGGAGAGACCCAGTACTTC

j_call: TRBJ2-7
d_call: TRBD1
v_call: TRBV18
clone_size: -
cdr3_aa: CASSPETGGHEQYF
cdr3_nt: TGTGCCAGCTCACCAGAGACAGGGGGACACGAGCAGTACTTC

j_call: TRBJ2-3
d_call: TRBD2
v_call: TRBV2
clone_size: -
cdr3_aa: CASSDVWGRVADTQYF
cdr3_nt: TGTGCCAGCAGTGACGTCTGGGGGAGGGTGGCAGATACGCAGTATTTT

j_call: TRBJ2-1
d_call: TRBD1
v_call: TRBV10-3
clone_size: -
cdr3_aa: CAIKGTGYDEQFF
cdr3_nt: TGTGCCATCAAAGGGACAGGTTATGATGAGCAGTTCTTC

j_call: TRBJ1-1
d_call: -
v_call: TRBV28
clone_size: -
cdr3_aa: CASSSSGRNTEAFF
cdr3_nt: TGTGCCAGCAGTAGCAGCGGCCGGAACACTGAAGCTTTCTTT

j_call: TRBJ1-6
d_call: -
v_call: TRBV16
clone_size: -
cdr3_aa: CASSQSEVRDSPLHF
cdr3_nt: TGTGCCAGCAGCCAATCAGAGGTTCGGGATTCACCCCTCCACTTT

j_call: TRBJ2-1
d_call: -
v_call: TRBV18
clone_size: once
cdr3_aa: CASSPYRDNEQFF
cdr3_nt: TGTGCCAGCTCACCGTATAGAGACAATGAGCAGTTCTTC

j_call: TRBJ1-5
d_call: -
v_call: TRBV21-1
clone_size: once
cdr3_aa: CASSKGKTGWDQPQHF
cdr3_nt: TGTGCCAGCAGCAAAGGGAAGACAGGGTGGGATCAGCCCCAGCATTTT

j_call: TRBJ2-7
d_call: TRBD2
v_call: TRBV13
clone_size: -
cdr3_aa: CASRRTGTRGHEQYF
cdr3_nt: TGTGCCAGCAGACGAACCGGGACTAGGGGCCACGAGCAGTACTTC

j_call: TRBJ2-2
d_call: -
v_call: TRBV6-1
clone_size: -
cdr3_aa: CASSEAHRIGELFF
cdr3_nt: TGTGCCAGCAGTGAAGCGCACAGGATCGGGGAGCTGTTTTTT

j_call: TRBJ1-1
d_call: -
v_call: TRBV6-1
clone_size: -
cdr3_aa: CASSSVGGGEAFF
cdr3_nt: TGTGCCAGCAGTAGCGTGGGGGGGGGTGAAGCTTTCTTT

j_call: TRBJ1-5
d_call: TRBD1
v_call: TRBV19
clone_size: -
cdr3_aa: CASSIGSGTVKGGNQPQHF
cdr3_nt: TGTGCCAGTAGTATTGGCTCCGGGACAGTTAAAGGGGGCAATCAGCCCCAGCATTTT

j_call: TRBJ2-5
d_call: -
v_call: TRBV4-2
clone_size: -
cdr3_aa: CASSLTYLQETQYF
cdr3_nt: TGTGCCAGCAGCCTGACCTACCTTCAAGAGACCCAGTACTTC

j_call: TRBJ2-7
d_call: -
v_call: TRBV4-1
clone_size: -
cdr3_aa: CASRAGLLSYEQYF
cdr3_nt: TGCGCCAGCAGGGCAGGCCTACTCTCCTACGAGCAGTACTTC

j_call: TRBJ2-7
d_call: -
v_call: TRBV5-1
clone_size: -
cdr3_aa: CASSLRADSSYEQYF
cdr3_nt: TGCGCCAGCAGCTTGAGAGCGGACAGCTCCTACGAGCAGTACTTC

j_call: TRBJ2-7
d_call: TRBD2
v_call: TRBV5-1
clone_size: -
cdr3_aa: CASSLSFTGGRAYYEQYF
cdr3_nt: TGCGCCAGCAGCTTGTCCTTTACGGGGGGGCGAGCCTATTACGAGCAGTACTTC

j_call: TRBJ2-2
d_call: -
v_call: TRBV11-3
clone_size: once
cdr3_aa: CASSFRRGKNTGELFF
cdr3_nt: TGTGCCAGCAGCTTTCGCCGCGGGAAGAACACCGGGGAGCTGTTTTTT

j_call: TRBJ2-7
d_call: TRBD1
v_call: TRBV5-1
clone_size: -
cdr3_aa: CASSLEGQGPQEQYF
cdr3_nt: TGCGCCAGCAGCTTGGAGGGACAGGGGCCCCAGGAGCAGTACTTC

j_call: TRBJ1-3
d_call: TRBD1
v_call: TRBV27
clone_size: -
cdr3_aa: CASSPKGTGARLISGNTIYF
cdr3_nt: TGTGCCAGCAGCCCAAAGGGGACAGGGGCAAGATTAATATCTGGAAACACCATATATTTT

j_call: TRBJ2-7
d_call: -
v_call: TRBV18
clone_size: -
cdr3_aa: CASSRDGAYEQYF
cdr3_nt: TGTGCCAGCTCAAGGGACGGAGCCTACGAGCAGTACTTC

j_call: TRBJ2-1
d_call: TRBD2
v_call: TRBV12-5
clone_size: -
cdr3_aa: CASGLVRIGRANEQFF
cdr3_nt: TGTGCTAGTGGTTTGGTACGGATCGGGAGGGCCAATGAGCAGTTCTTC

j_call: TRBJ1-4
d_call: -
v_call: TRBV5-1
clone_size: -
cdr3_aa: CASSSGSGAALNEKLFF
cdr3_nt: TGCGCCAGCAGCTCCGGGTCGGGCGCCGCCCTTAATGAAAAACTGTTTTTT

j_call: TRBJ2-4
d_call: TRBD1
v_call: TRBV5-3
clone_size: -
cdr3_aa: CARSRKTGASKNIQYF
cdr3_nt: TGTGCCAGAAGTAGGAAGACAGGGGCGTCCAAAAACATTCAGTACTTC

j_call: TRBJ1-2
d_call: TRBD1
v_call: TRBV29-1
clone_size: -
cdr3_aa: CSTVVTPGGAYGYTF
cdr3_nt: TGCAGCACTGTCGTGACCCCAGGGGGCGCCTATGGCTACACCTTC

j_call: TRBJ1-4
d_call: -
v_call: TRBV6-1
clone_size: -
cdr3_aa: CASIEVGYNEKLFF
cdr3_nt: TGTGCCAGCATCGAGGTGGGGTACAATGAAAAACTGTTTTTT

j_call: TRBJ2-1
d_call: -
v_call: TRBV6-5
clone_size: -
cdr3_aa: CASSYSIRDEQFF
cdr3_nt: TGTGCCAGCAGTTACTCGATAAGGGATGAGCAGTTCTTC